This TCR beta chain emerged from a study of response to subunit inactivated influenza vaccine. Findings of the study overall: The authors suggested that every seasonal influenza vaccination recruits few new T cells.

TCRdb re-called the RT-PCR reads with MiXCR, one entry per CDR3 protein. The data show about 780,000 distinct CDR3 sequences, less than 20% seen once. This clonotype was detected only a few times. Its specificity is not known. Germline V gene data show CDR1 as SGHRS and CDR2 as YFSETQ. Trimming cost V 0 bases and J 7 bases, with 17 bases left between them. There are 15 residues in the CDR3. The chain combines TRBV5-1 with TRBJ2-7, with D hard to call. This clonotype was sampled from a man in his fifties who received an inactivated influenza vaccine. This material consisted of PBMCs from blood, taken more than 4 days after vaccination. The CDR3 DNA sequence: TGCGCCAGCAGCTTGGGCAGGTCCCAAGTAGGGGAGCAGTACTTC. It encodes CASSLGRSQVGEQYF.